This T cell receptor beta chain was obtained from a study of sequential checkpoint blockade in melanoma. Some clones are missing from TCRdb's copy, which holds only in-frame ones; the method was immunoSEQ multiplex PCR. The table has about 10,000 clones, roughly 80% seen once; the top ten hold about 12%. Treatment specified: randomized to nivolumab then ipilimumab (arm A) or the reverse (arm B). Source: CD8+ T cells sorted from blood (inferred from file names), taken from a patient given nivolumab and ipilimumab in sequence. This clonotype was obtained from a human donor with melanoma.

The CDR3 spells CAWVEKAQSLAGNTIYF. The DNA of the CDR3 is TGTGCCTGGGTGGAAAAGGCACAGTCACTCGCTGGAAACACCATATATTTT. The gene calls are TRBV30 and TRBJ1-3; no clear D gene. Trimming shortened V by 5 bases and J by 2 bases, and 22 bases separated the two germline ends. The CDR3 is made up of 17 amino acids. Germline CDR1 GTSNPN, CDR2 SVGIG (reference sequence).